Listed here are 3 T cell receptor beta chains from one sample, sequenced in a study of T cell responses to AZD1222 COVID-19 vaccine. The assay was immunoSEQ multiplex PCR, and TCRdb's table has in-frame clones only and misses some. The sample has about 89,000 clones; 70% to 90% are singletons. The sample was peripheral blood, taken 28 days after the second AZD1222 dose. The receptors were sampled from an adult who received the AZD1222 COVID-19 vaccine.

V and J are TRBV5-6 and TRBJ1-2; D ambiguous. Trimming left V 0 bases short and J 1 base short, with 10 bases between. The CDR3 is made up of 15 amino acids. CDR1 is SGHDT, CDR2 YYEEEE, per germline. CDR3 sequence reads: CASSLGRKFNYGYTF. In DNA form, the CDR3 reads TGTGCCAGCAGCTTGGGCAGGAAGTTTAACTATGGCTACACCTTC.

DNA of the CDR3: TGTGCCAGTAGTATAGCTTTACAGATTAGCGGGGAGCTGTTTTTT. As protein: CASSIALQISGELFF. The chain carries TRBV19 and TRBJ2-2, with D unresolved. Trimming cost V 1 base and J 7 bases, with 13 bases left between them. This CDR3 has 15 amino acids. Germline V lookup: CDR1 LNHDA, CDR2 SQIVND (reference sequence).

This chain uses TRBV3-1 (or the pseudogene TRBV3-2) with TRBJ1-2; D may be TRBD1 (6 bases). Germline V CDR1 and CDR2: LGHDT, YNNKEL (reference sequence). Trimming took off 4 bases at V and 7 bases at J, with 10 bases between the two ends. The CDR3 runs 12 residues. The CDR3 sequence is CASSPQGPGYTF. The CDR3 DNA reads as TGTGCCAGCAGCCCACAGGGCCCTGGCTACACCTTC.